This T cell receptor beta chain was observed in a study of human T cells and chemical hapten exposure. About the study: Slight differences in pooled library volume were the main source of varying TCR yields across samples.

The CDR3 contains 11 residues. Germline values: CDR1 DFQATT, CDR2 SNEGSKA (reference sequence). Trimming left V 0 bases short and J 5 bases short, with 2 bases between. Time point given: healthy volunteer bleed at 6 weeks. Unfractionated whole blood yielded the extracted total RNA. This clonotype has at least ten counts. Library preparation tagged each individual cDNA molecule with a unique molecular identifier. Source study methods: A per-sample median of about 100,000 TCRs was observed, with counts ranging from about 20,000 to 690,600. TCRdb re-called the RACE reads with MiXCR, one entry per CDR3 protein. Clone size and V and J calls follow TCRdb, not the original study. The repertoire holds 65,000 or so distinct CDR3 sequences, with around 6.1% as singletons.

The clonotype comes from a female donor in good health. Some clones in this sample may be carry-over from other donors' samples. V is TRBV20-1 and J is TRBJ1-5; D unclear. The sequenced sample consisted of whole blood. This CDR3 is CSARDDQPQHF. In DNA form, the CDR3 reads TGCAGTGCTAGAGATGATCAGCCCCAGCATTTT.